This T cell receptor (beta chain) was retrieved from a study of PD-1 blockade in classical Hodgkin lymphoma. Turning to this clone: As yet, its antigen is unknown.

Autologous stem cell transplantation was followed by relapse in every patient, and brentuximab vedotin exposure varied. This CDR3 is built from 13 residues. V was clipped by 3 bases and J by 0 bases, with 5 bases between them. Germline CDR1 and CDR2: SEHNR and FQNEAQ (reference sequence). General study points: Patients who responded completely had about the same baseline diversity as newly diagnosed patients. Patients who began taking nivolumab under 1 year after ASCT were left out.

Profiled with immunoSEQ multiplex PCR; TCRdb holds only in-frame clones, not every one. The sample shows tens of thousands of clones, under 90% of them seen only once. This receptor was identified in a human donor with classical Hodgkin lymphoma. The starting material was peripheral blood mononuclear cells (PBMCs), obtained at baseline. V usage is TRBV7-9 and J usage is TRBJ1-1; D remains unclear. The CDR3 region has the DNA TGTGCCAGCAGCTTCCTGATGAACACTGAAGCTTTCTTT. Translating gives CASSFLMNTEAFF.